The 23 T cell receptor beta chains reported below all come from one sample, sequenced in a study of blood T cell repertoires in COVID-19 (dated by TCRdb to 2018 to 2021). Library preparation was by the immunoSEQ multiplex PCR assay. TCRdb mirrors the immuneACCESS table, restricted to in-frame sequences. Some clones are absent from its copies; in checked studies, under half trace to an unresolved V gene, and the reason for the others is unknown. This sample gives about 320,000 clones in total; more than 75% of them show up just once. The ten largest clonotypes hold under 2% of the sample. Sequenced: peripheral blood. The receptors derive from a woman aged 45-65 years with acute or convalescent COVID-19.

The chain employs TRBV7-3 and TRBJ2-3; the D gene is possibly TRBD2 (6 bases). Trimming took off 0 bases at V and 1 base at J, with 14 bases between the two ends. The CDR3 spans 17 residues. Looked up from germline, CDR1 is SGHTA and CDR2 is FQGTGA. The CDR3 DNA follows: TGTGCCAGCAGCTTAACGTTCGGCTTAGCGGGCACAGATACGCAGTATTTT. Translating gives CASSLTFGLAGTDTQYF.

The V gene is TRBV7-3, the J gene TRBJ1-1; no clear D. CDR1 is SGHTA, CDR2 FQGTGA, per germline. This CDR3 is 14 amino acids long. V was pared by 4 bases and J by 4 bases, with 13 bases between. The CDR3 nucleotides are TGTGCCAGCAGCTCAACCGCTGGGAGCACTGAAGCTTTCTTT. Its translation is CASSSTAGSTEAFF.

In its sample, this clone was seen once. The CDR3 DNA reads as TGTGCCAGCAGTTCCGCTGGGGGGGGCTGGCAGCCCCAGCATTTT. Its translation is CASSSAGGGWQPQHF. The gene calls are TRBV28 and TRBJ1-5; tentatively, D is TRBD1 (6 bases). Trimming cost V 4 bases and J 7 bases, with 17 bases left between them. The germline V gene has CDR1 MDHEN and CDR2 SYDVKM. The CDR3 is 15 residues long.

This chain joins TRBV6-5 and TRBJ2-2, with 11 bases aligning to TRBD2. Germline CDR1 and CDR2: MNHEY and SVGAGI. CDR3 length equals 15 residues. V shed 7 bases, J shed 1 base, and the junction held 2 bases outside the gene matches. CDR3 in amino acids: CASTLAGGNTGELFF. The CDR3 DNA is TGTGCCAGCACCCTAGCGGGAGGGAACACCGGGGAGCTGTTTTTT.

In DNA form, the CDR3 reads TGTGCCACCAGTGATCCAGGGTCTATGGCCGGGGAGCTGTTTTTT. Its protein product is CATSDPGSMAGELFF. The genes are TRBV24-1 and TRBJ2-2; possible D gene TRBD1, 5 bases. The CDR3 is 15 residues long. Germline assignment: CDR1 KGHDR and CDR2 SFDVKD. V was shortened by 3 bases and J by 6 bases, with 13 bases between the two germline ends.

The gene calls are TRBV4-3 and TRBJ2-2; D may be TRBD1 (6 bases). The V end was cut by 3 bases, the J end by 8 bases, with 13 bases between. Germline assignment: CDR1 LGHNA and CDR2 YSLEER. The CDR3 covers 14 residues. The CDR3 DNA reads TGCGCCAGCAGCCAGGGACAAAGTGGGGGGGAGCTGTTTTTT. Amino acids: CASSQGQSGGELFF.

The J gene is TRBJ1-5, the V gene TRBV23-1; TRBD1 aligns across 8 bases. TRBV23-1 is an open reading frame whose function is uncertain. Germline trimming cut 0 bases from V and 2 bases from J; bases unmatched to any gene: 12. The CDR3 has 19 residues. CDR3 protein: CASSQSGKDRGRGNQPQHF. The CDR3 DNA is TGCGCCAGCAGTCAATCGGGGAAAGACAGGGGAAGGGGCAATCAGCCCCAGCATTTT.

The V and J genes are TRBV15 and TRBJ1-5, with no clear D. The CDR3 consists of 15 residues. Germline V gene sequence: CDR1 LNHNV, CDR2 YYDKDF (reference sequence). V was pared by 0 bases and J by 6 bases, with 12 bases between. CDR3 nucleotide sequence: TGTGCCACCAGCAGAGATCACCGAGGGTTTCAGCCCCAGCATTTT. It translates to CATSRDHRGFQPQHF. Supplemented by reference TRBV15 and TRBJ1-5, the full variable domain reads DAMVIQNPRYQVTQFGKPVTLSCSQTLNHNVMYWYQQKSSQAPKLLFHYYDKDFNNEADTPDNFQSRRPNTSFCFLDIRSPGLGDTAMYLCATSRDHRGFQPQHFGDGTRLSIL.

The J gene is TRBJ2-1, the V gene TRBV24-1; 8 positions match TRBD2. The V gene's germline CDR1 is KGHDR and CDR2 SFDVKD. V gave up 5 bases and J gave up 3 bases; unmatched junction bases: 8. The CDR3 covers 16 residues. CDR3 protein: CATSVIAGKNYNEQFF. CDR3 nucleotide sequence: TGTGCCACCAGTGTTATAGCGGGGAAAAACTACAATGAGCAGTTCTTC.

This clone was counted a single time. CDR3 in amino acids: CASSETGSGRVRQYF. CDR3 DNA: TGTGCCAGCAGCGAGACAGGTAGCGGGAGGGTGAGGCAGTACTTC. The genes are TRBV9 and TRBJ2-7; TRBD2 agrees at 11 bases. Germline-derived CDR1 and CDR2 are SGDLS and YYNGEE. This CDR3 region has 15 residues. Losses at the gene ends were 3 bases for V and 9 bases for J; bases not matched to a gene: 11.

The V call is TRBV24-1, the J call TRBJ2-3; weak D call: TRBD2 (6 bases). The germline V and J ends were trimmed by 8 bases and 5 bases, with 13 bases remaining between them. Per the germline V gene, CDR1 is KGHDR and CDR2 is SFDVKD. This CDR3 region has 13 residues. In DNA, the CDR3 is TGTGCCACCAACAACCAGGAGGGAGATACGCAGTATTTT. Translated: CATNNQEGDTQYF.

The chain joins TRBV12-3 or TRBV12-4 to TRBJ1-1; D gene unclear. V dropped 7 bases and J dropped 5 bases, with 14 bases sitting between them. This CDR3 comprises 13 residues. As DNA, the CDR3 is TGTGCCAGCACCCAACAGTCCCTTACTGAAGCTTTCTTT. Its translation: CASTQQSLTEAFF.

The rearrangement joins TRBV7-9 to TRBJ1-4; the D gene is possibly TRBD1 (5 bases). V lost 4 bases and J 6 bases, leaving 12 bases between the germline ends. Germline values: CDR1 SEHNR, CDR2 FQNEAQ (reference sequence). This CDR3 contains 14 residues. The CDR3: CASSSGGGDEKLFF. The CDR3, as DNA: TGTGCCAGCAGCTCAGGCGGGGGGGATGAAAAACTGTTTTTT.

The rearrangement joins TRBV9 to TRBJ1-1; 10 bases map to TRBD1. The V gene end was trimmed by 3 bases and the J gene end by 3 bases; junction bases not matched to a gene: 5. The CDR3 length is 15 residues. CDR1 is SGDLS and CDR2 is YYNGEE in the germline V gene. CDR3 amino acids: CASSGSGTGDTEAFF. CDR3 nucleotides: TGTGCCAGCAGCGGTAGTGGGACAGGGGACACTGAAGCTTTCTTT.

The chain joins TRBV5-1 to TRBJ2-7; D perhaps matches TRBD2 (5 bases). Germline V gene sequence: CDR1 SGHRS, CDR2 YFSETQ. This CDR3 region has 14 residues. The V end lost 0 bases, the J end lost 3 bases, and 10 bases lay between the germline ends. DNA for the CDR3: TGCGCCAGCAGCTTGGAGGGAGTCTACTACGAGCAGTACTTC. Protein sequence: CASSLEGVYYEQYF.

This clone was observed a single time. The CDR3 sequence is CASSLIPSGRFYNEQFF. CDR3 coding DNA: TGTGCCAGCAGCTTAATTCCTAGCGGGAGGTTCTACAATGAGCAGTTCTTC. J is TRBJ2-1 and V is TRBV11-2; TRBD2 agrees at 11 bases. Germline V gene sequence: CDR1 SGHAT, CDR2 FQNNGV. The CDR3 loop spans 17 amino acids. The J segment lost 3 bases and the V segment lost 2 bases, leaving 6 bases of the junction unmatched.

The CDR3 reads CASRPTGGAYGYTF. CDR3 bases: TGTGCCAGCAGGCCTACAGGGGGCGCCTATGGCTACACCTTC. The chain links TRBV6-5 to TRBJ1-2; TRBD1 matches at 9 bases. V trimming: 6 bases; J trimming: 4 bases; junction bases outside the gene matches: 6. CDR1 is MNHEY and CDR2 is SVGAGI in the germline V gene. This CDR3 contains 14 residues.

Worth noting for this clone: The junction and the germline gene differ at one end; a read error may be behind it. The CDR3 sequence: CASSPLTSRNTGELFF. The CDR3 DNA reads as TGTGCTAGCAGCCCCTTAACGTCGCGAAACACCGGGGAGCTGTTTTTT. The chain combines TRBV7-7 with TRBJ2-2; D remains ambiguous. CDR1 and CDR2 (germline): SSHAT, FNYEAQ (reference sequence). This CDR3 comprises 16 residues.

The rearrangement joins TRBV28 to TRBJ1-2; TRBD1 agrees at 7 bases. This CDR3 contains 14 residues. Germline assignment: CDR1 MDHEN and CDR2 SYDVKM. Germline trimming cut 6 bases from V and 2 bases from J; bases unmatched to any gene: 6. The CDR3 sequence is CASRETGPNYGYTF. In nucleotides, the CDR3 is TGTGCCAGCAGGGAGACAGGGCCGAACTATGGCTACACCTTC.

This clone was counted only a few times. J is TRBJ1-2 and V is TRBV9; tentative D call: TRBD1 (6 bases). With 3 bases removed from V and 8 bases from J, the gap between germline ends came to 14 bases. The CDR3 extends over 13 amino acids. The germline V gene encodes CDR1 SGDLS and CDR2 YYNGEE. CDR3 sequence (DNA): TGTGCCAGCAGCGAGGGACCACAGGGCGGCTACACCTTC. As protein: CASSEGPQGGYTF.

The chain uses TRBV18 and TRBJ2-5, with 11 bases lining up with TRBD2. The J segment lost 0 bases and the V segment lost 0 bases, leaving 6 bases of the junction unmatched. Germline loops: CDR1 KGHSH, CDR2 LQKENI. The CDR3 runs to 18 residues. CDR3 sequence reads: CASSPPGLAELDQETQYF. CDR3 DNA sequence: TGTGCCAGCTCACCACCGGGACTAGCGGAACTAGACCAAGAGACCCAGTACTTC.

J is TRBJ2-1 and V is TRBV7-9, with 10 positions matching TRBD1. With V trimmed by 3 bases and J by 9 bases, 2 bases remained unmatched. The CDR3 has 13 amino acids. The germline V gene encodes CDR1 SEHNR and CDR2 FQNEAQ (reference sequence). CDR3 loop: CASSFGTGVEQFF. The CDR3 DNA sequence: TGTGCCAGCAGCTTTGGGACAGGGGTTGAGCAGTTCTTC.

The V call is TRBV7-9, the J call TRBJ2-3; TRBD2 agrees at 9 bases. The CDR3 runs to 16 residues. Trimming removed 4 bases from V and 4 bases from J; junction bases left unmatched: 9. Germline CDR1 SEHNR, CDR2 FQNEAQ (reference sequence). The CDR3 protein is CASSSLAVAGADTQYF. The CDR3, as DNA: TGTGCCAGCAGCTCCCTCGCGGTAGCGGGAGCAGATACGCAGTATTTT.